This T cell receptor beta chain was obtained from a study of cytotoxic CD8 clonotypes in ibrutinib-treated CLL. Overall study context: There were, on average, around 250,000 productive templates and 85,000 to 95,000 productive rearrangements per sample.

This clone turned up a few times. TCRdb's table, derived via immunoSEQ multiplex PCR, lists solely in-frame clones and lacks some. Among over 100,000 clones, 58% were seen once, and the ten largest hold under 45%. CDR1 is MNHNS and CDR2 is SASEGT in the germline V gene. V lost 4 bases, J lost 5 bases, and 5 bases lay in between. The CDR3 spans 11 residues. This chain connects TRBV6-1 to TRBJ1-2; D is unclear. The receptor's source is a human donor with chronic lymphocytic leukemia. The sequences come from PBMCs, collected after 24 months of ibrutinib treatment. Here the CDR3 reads CASSAGYGYTF. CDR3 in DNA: TGTGCCAGCAGTGCTGGGTATGGCTACACCTTC.